The T cell receptor (beta chain) under discussion was sequenced for a study of T cells in Graves' hyperthyroidism and ophthalmopathy. Trimming took 10 bases from V and 1 from J; bases not matched to a gene: 7. The CDR3 contains 15 residues. Per germline, CDR1 SGHTA and CDR2 FQGNSA. Turning to this clonotype: Its specificity is unknown. A much larger clone lies a single base off, so this may be a read error.

The source material, RNA transcripts, was used to amplify TCR beta CDR3 regions. The HTBI set primed first-round TCR CDR3 RT-PCR. A single record per CDR3 protein comes from TCRdb applying MiXCR to the multiplex PCR reads. The table includes around 690,000 distinct CDR3 sequences, around 15% detected once. Study results and limitations: Ophthalmopathy onset followed model prediction by a median roughly 6.5 months.

The source of this sequence is a man aged 50 to 60 with Graves' hyperthyroidism. The V gene is TRBV7-2, the J gene TRBJ2-7, with 13 bases that match TRBD2. Sequenced input: blood. CDR3 sequence (DNA): TGTGCCAACACCACGGGACTAGCGGGGTCCTACGAGCAGTACTTC. Translated: CANTTGLAGSYEQYF.